This T cell receptor (beta chain) is drawn from a study of shared clonotypes between healthy human individuals. Remarks on this clone: What it binds is unknown.

There were only Caucasian adults among the donors, and all lived in Nashville, Tennessee. Assay: immunoSEQ multiplex PCR; the TCRdb copy retains only in-frame clones and omits some. The sample consists of about 470,000 clones, roughly three quarters of them appearing once. There are 14 residues in the CDR3. Trimming took 6 bases from V and 4 from J, leaving 12 bases between them. Germline lookup yields CDR1 MGHRA and CDR2 YSYEKL. Study outcomes and limitations: Only blood underwent sampling, and tissue repertoires likely differ.

The chain joins TRBV4-1 to TRBJ1-4, with D possibly TRBD1 on 6 matching bases. Sequencing was done on a sample of PBMCs. This sequence originates from a woman aged 40 to 49 in good health. Some clones in this sample may be carry-over from other donors' samples. The CDR3 coding sequence is TGCGCCAGCAGTTGGACAGCACTTAATGAAAAACTGTTTTTT. It encodes CASSWTALNEKLFF.